The 5 T cell receptor beta chains given below trace back to one sample, sequenced in a study of blood T cells in healthy people across ages. With a J-beta primer mix and a sample-barcoded 5' primer, a second PCR ran about 6 to 11 cycles. TCRdb fed the 5' RACE reads into MiXCR, producing one record per CDR3 protein. The sample lists hundreds of thousands of distinct CDR3 sequences; about 42% were seen once. Specimen: blood. These receptors all come from a woman between 55 and 75 years old in good health.

The V gene is TRBV4-1, the J gene TRBJ2-4, with TRBD1 as a possible D gene (6 bases). The J call may be incorrect, as the DNA end agrees better with TRBJ2-7. The CDR3 sequence is 14 residues long. The germline gives CDR1 MGHRA, CDR2 YSYEKL. CDR3 DNA: TGCGCCAGCAGCCAACGGATCAGGGACAACGAGCAGTACTTC. Translating it yields CASSQRIRDNEQYF.

The V and J genes are TRBV29-1 and TRBJ1-2; tentative D call: TRBD1 (5 bases). Per the germline V gene, CDR1 is SQVTM and CDR2 is ANQGSEA. The V end was cut by 6 bases, the J end by 8 bases, with 16 bases between. CDR3 length equals 12 residues. The CDR3 bases are TGCAGCGTGGGACCGGACGTTGACGGCTACACCTTC. Protein product: CSVGPDVDGYTF.

In the case of this clonotype: A junction end diverges from the germline sequence, so it may reflect a read error. This rearrangement joins TRBV30 to TRBJ1-1, with D uncertain. Germline V lookup: CDR1 GTSNPN, CDR2 SVGIG (reference sequence). The CDR3 is 11 amino acids. For the CDR3, the DNA is TGTGCCGGGAGTCCGGGAACTGAAGCTTTCTTT. It codes for CAGSPGTEAFF.

V is TRBV12-3 or TRBV12-4 and J is TRBJ2-1; D is ambiguous. CDR3 length equals 11 residues. The ends were cut back, 11 bases at V and 8 bases at J, with 13 bases in the middle. The CDR3 DNA is TGTGCCGGCAACAAAGACGATGAGCAGTTCTTC. This encodes CAGNKDDEQFF.

This clonotype was detected only once. This sequence joins TRBV7-3 and TRBJ2-1; 9 bases are a match to TRBD2. J lost 10 bases, V lost 3 bases, and 13 bases had no gene match. The CDR3 extends over 16 amino acids. Germline V gene sequence: CDR1 SGHTA, CDR2 FQGTGA. CDR3 in DNA: TGTGCCAGCAGCTTGGGTACTAGCGGGCAAGCGAGGGAGCAGTTCTTC. It is translated as CASSLGTSGQAREQFF.